The T cell receptor (beta chain) described here comes from a study of blood T cell repertoires in COVID-19. In the study overall: Specimens from acute and convalescent COVID-19 originated in the United States, Italy and Spain.

Method: immunoSEQ multiplex PCR; TCRdb's copy keeps in-frame clones and lacks some. The data contain about 190,000 clones, roughly 84% of them seen just once; the ten biggest clones take up about 3.2%. Cohorts were based on clinical histories the participants reported. The sequenced sample was PBMCs or T cells enriched from blood (not recorded which). The sequence was obtained from a woman in her 30s who had been exposed to COVID-19.

The CDR3 loop reads CASSHERGSNQPQHF. The DNA of the CDR3 is TGCGCCAGCAGCCACGAGCGGGGTAGCAATCAGCCCCAGCATTTT. V gene TRBV4-1 combines with J gene TRBJ1-5; no reliable D call. V gave up 3 bases and J gave up 0 bases, with 9 bases separating them. CDR1 is MGHRA and CDR2 is YSYEKL in the germline V gene. The CDR3 runs to 15 residues.